This TCR beta chain appears in the sequencing data of a study of radiation and T cells in renal cell carcinoma (dated by TCRdb to the early 2020s). For the study in its entirety: A total of fewer than 55 samples underwent TCR beta sequencing, made up of roughly 26 tumors and about 27 peripheral blood samples. The last blood draw happened 4 weeks after radiation, timed to coincide with nephrectomy. Across all 50 or so samples, several million unique CDR3 nucleotide sequences, encoding 2,658,974 unique CDR3 amino acid sequences, were identified. Study-level results and caveats: The single-armed trial design could not address effects of radiation dose or scheduling on the TCR repertoire. Changes in the blood repertoire were not tracked past 4 weeks after treatment. Because pretreatment tumor biopsies were not available, the baseline intratumoral presence of clonotypes could not be determined. In blood, the top tumor clonotypes increased between baseline and 2 weeks post-radiation and then shrank by 4 weeks, which suggests that tumor-resident clones expanded only transiently.

The germline V gene (reference sequence) sets CDR1 to LNHDA and CDR2 to SQIVND. Measured from the cysteine to the phenylalanine, the CDR3 is 11 residues long. Left in the record is the CDR3 DNA by itself, 33 bases read in frame from the first base. Trimming takes 8 bases from V and 3 bases from J, and the germline ends sit 7 bases apart. Explained via the paper, the time point label denotes: blood 4 weeks post-SBRT, at nephrectomy. The treatment or condition label corresponds to: 15 Gy SBRT to primary tumor, nephrectomy 4 weeks later. Samples were obtained from a clinical trial, in which 15 Gy stereotactic body radiation therapy was delivered to primary renal cell carcinomas and nephrectomy was performed 4 weeks later. To follow tumor-enriched clonotypes, peripheral blood was collected serially from radiation-treated patients at baseline and again at 2 weeks and 4 weeks after SBRT. Every patient had renal cell carcinoma of clear cell pathology. The QIAamp DNA Blood Mini Kit (Qiagen) was used to prepare genomic DNA for TCR sequencing. Samples were included in the analyses only if all quality control checks were passed.

Regarding this clone: Its antigen is unknown. Per-base qualities were not stored, and no clone one base away is much larger.

TCR beta libraries were generated from genomic DNA with the immunoSEQ kit, following the manufacturer's recommendations. For library preparation, a first multiplex PCR was performed with proprietary primers, followed by a second PCR in which unique barcodes were added, and bead cleanups were performed after each round. Each sample batch included a kit-provided positive control reaction and a negative control reaction. The final libraries were assessed on an Agilent 4200 TapeStation D1000 ScreenTape, pooled by volume, and quantified by qPCR. Sequencing ran on an Illumina NextSeq500 with a MidOutput 150-cycle cartridge, using 156 Read1 and 15 Index1 cycles with kit custom primers. The pooled library was loaded at 0.85 to 1 pM, with a roughly 18% PhiX control spiked in. The study's own analysis went as follows. The vendor-processed data were analyzed in R, and a clonotype was defined as all T cells that share the same CDR3 nucleotide sequence. For clone abundance analyses, frequencies were normalized to the 10,000 most abundant clones per sample. Public T cell clones, which averaged fewer than five per sample, were excluded before analysis. Tumor-enriched and baseline blood-enriched clonotypes were defined by at least a 32-fold difference in abundance between compartments. A beta-binomial differential abundance model was used to identify clonotypes that expanded or contracted between blood time points. The Baroni-Urbani and Buser coefficient was used to measure tumor-blood repertoire similarity, and groups were compared with two-tailed Wilcoxon tests in R. What TCRdb holds here is the immuneACCESS table cut down to in-frame rearrangements. Part of the clones is not present; checked against another copy, under half of the missing clones reflect an unresolved V gene, and the others are unexplained. V and J calls and clone size are those listed in that table; D and trimming were worked out from the DNA. This sample comprises approximately 150,000 clones, about 88% of them detected only once. About 17% of the sample is held by the ten biggest clonotypes.

In this chain, TRBV19 is recombined with TRBJ2-5; 6 matching bases give a weak D call of TRBD1. Sequenced here: blood, sampled from a patient whose treatment included radiotherapy and nephrectomy. The sequence was collected from a woman aged 50 to 60 with renal cell carcinoma. The DNA reads TGTGCCAGTCGACAGGAAGAGACCCAGTACTTC. This is translated as CASRQEETQYF.